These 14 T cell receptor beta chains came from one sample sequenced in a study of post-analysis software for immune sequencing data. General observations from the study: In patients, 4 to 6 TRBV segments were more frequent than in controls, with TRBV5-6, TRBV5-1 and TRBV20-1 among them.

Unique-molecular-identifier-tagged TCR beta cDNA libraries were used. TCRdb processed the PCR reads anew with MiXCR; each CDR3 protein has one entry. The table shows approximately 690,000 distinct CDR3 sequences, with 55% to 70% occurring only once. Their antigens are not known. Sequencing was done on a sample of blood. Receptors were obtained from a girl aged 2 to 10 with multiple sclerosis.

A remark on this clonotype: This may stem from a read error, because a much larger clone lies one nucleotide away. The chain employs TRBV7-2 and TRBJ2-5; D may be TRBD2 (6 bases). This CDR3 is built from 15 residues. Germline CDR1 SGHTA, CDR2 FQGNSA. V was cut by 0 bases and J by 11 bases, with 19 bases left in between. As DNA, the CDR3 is TGTGCCAGCAGCTTAGCGGGGCGGGGAGACAATGAGCAGTACTTC. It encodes CASSLAGRGDNEQYF.

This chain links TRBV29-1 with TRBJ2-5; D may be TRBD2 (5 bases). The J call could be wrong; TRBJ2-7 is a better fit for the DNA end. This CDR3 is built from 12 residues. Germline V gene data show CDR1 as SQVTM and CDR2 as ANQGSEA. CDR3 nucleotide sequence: TGCAGCGTTGTGAAGCGGACCTACGAGCAGTACTTC. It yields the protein CSVVKRTYEQYF.

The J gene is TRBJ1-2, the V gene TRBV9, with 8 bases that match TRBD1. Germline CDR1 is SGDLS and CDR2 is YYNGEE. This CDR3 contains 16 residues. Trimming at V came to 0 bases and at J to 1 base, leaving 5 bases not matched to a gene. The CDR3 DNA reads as TGTGCCAGCAGCGTAGGTGCAGGGGGCGGTAACTATGGCTACACCTTC. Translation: CASSVGAGGGNYGYTF.

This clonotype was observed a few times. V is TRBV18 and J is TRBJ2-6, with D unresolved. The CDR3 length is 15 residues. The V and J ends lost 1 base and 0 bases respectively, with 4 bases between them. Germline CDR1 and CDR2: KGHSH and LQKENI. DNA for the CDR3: TGTGCCAGCTCACCACTTGACTCTGGGGCCAACGTCCTGACTTTC. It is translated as CASSPLDSGANVLTF.

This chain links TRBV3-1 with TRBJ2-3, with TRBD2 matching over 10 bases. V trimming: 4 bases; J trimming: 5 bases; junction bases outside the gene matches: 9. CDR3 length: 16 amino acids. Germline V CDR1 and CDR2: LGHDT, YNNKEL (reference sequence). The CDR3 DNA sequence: TGTGCCAGCAGCCTGTTGACTAGCGGGTCGGGAGATACGCAGTATTTT. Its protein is CASSLLTSGSGDTQYF.

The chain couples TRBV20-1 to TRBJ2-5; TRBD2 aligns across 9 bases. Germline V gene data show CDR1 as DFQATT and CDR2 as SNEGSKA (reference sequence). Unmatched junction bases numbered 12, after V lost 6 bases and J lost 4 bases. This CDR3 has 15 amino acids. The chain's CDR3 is CSAKKSGLAVETQYF. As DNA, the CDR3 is TGCAGTGCCAAGAAGTCGGGACTAGCCGTAGAGACCCAGTACTTC.

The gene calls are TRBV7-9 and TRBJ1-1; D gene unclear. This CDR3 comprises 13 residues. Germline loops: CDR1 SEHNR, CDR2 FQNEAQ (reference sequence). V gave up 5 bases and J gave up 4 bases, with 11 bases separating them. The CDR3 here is CASSPVSSTEAFF. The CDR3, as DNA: TGTGCCAGCAGCCCTGTGAGTAGCACTGAAGCTTTCTTT. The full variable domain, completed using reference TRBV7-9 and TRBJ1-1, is DTGVSQNPRHKITKRGQNVTFRCDPISEHNRLYWYRQTLGQGPEFLTYFQNEAQLEKSRLLSDRFSAERPKGSFSTLEIQRTEQGDSAMYLCASSPVSSTEAFFGQGTRLTVV.

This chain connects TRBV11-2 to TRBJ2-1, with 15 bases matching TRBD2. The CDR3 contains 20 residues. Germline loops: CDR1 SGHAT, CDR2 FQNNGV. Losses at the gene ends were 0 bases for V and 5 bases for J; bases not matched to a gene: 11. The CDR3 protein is CASSLEVWTSGGAWDNEQFF. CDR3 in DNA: TGTGCCAGCAGCTTAGAGGTTTGGACTAGCGGGGGGGCGTGGGACAATGAGCAGTTCTTC.

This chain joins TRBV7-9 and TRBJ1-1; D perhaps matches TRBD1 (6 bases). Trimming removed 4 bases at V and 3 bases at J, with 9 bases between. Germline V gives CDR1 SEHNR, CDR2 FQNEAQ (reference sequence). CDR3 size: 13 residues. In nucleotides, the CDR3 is TGTGCCAGCAGCTCAGGGGTCGACACTGAAGCTTTCTTT. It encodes CASSSGVDTEAFF.

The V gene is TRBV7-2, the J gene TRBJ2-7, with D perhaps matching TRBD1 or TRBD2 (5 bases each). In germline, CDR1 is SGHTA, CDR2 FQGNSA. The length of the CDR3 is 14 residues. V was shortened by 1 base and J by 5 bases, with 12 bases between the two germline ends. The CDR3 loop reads CASSLDAGADEQYF. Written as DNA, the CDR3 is TGTGCCAGCAGCTTAGACGCCGGGGCGGACGAGCAGTACTTC.

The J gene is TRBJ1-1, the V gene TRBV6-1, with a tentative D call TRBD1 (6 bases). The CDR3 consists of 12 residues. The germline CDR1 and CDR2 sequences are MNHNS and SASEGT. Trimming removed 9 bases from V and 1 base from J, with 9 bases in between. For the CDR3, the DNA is TGTGCCAGTAAGACAGGGAACACTGAAGCTTTCTTT. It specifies CASKTGNTEAFF.

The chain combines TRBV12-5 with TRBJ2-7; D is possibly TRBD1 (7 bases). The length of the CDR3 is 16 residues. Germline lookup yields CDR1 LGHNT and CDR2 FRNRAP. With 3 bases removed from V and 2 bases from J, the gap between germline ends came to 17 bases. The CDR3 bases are TGTGCTAGTGGTTTCCCCCTGGACAGGACTACCTACGAGCAGTACTTC. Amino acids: CASGFPLDRTTYEQYF.

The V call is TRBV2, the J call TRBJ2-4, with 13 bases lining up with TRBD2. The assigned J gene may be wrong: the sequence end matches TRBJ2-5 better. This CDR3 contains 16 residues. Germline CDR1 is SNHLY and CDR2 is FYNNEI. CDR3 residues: CASSDSTSGRLRTQYF. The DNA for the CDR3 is TGTGCCAGCAGTGATTCGACTAGCGGGAGGTTAAGGACCCAGTACTTC.

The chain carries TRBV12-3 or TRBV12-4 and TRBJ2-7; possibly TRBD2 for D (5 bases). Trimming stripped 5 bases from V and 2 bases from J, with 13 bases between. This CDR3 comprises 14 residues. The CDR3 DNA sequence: TGTGCCAGCAGTCGGCGACTATTCCCCTACGAGCAGTACTTC. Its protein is CASSRRLFPYEQYF.